This TCR beta chain was captured in a study of blood T cells in healthy people across ages. Findings of the study overall: Shifts in expanded clonotypes may have been confounded by donor CMV status, which was unknown. Long-lived donors had more naive CD4+ cells and higher diversity than aged donors. Without sorted subsets, naive and antigen-experienced compartments could not be conclusively compared.

Note on this clonotype: The antigen is not known.

The germline V gene encodes CDR1 SGHRS and CDR2 YFSETQ. Trimming took 6 bases from V and 2 from J; bases not matched to a gene: 9. The CDR3 length is 15 residues. Primers used in a second PCR of about 7 to 12 cycles were a sample-barcoded 5' primer and a J-beta primer mix. One entry per CDR3 protein results from TCRdb running MiXCR on the 5' RACE reads. Of 1.4 million to 1.5 million distinct CDR3 sequences in the sample, around two fifths were seen once. The chain uses TRBV5-1 and TRBJ2-3; 7 positions agree with TRBD2. The sample consisted of blood. The receptor's source is a woman under 30 in good health. CDR3 coding DNA: TGCGCCAGCACCCAAACAGCGGGATCCACAGATACGCAGTATTTT. It encodes CASTQTAGSTDTQYF.